The T cell receptor (beta chain) described here comes from a study of CD8 T cells in Susac syndrome. Study findings and constraints: Individuals included in the TCR sequencing and HLA analysis were acknowledged by the study to be relatively few in number.

Controls were drawn from healthy donors and were matched for age and sex. Negative isolation yielded CD4+ and CD8+ T cells, and FACS enriched TEMRA cells. Random hexamers were used to reverse transcribe about 0.5 to 1 ug of RNA. Amplification of the TCR beta CDR3 was carried out by immunoSEQ multiplex PCR, which spanned a total of 54 Vbeta and 13 Jbeta segments. A single record per CDR3 protein comes from TCRdb applying MiXCR to the immunoSEQ multiplex PCR reads. The sample includes tens of thousands of distinct CDR3 sequences, about 93% of them seen just once. With regard to this clonotype: What it recognizes is unknown.

The sequencing input was CD8+ T cells from PBMCs. The clonotype comes from a human donor in good health.

The CDR3 DNA follows: TGTGCCAGCAGCAAAGTGCCTGGGGCCCAAGACACAGATACGCAGTATTTT. This encodes CASSKVPGAQDTDTQYF. J is TRBJ2-3 and V is TRBV21-1; the table's D call, TRBD2, was not checked against the DNA. TRBV21-1 is flagged as a pseudogene. The CDR3 spans 17 residues.